This T cell receptor beta chain is drawn from a study of cytomegalovirus exposure and HLA in healthy donors. The CDR3 has 16 residues. CDR1 is SGHRS, CDR2 YFSETQ, per germline. V lost 5 bases to trimming and J lost 5 bases; unmatched junction nucleotides: 13. A multiplex PCR was run with 60 Vbeta primers and 13 Jbeta primers. Using immunoSEQ multiplex PCR, the repertoire was profiled, and TCRdb retains in-frame clones only, with some absent. The table lists 50,000 or so clones, roughly 50% of them singletons, with roughly 12% in the top ten. V gene TRBV5-1 combines with J gene TRBJ2-5; TRBD2 aligns across 9 bases. The sequence was obtained from a human donor in good health. Specimen: PBMCs. CDR3 bases: TGCGCCAGCAGACCGACTAGCGGCCTGGGGGGGGAGACCCAGTACTTC. Its protein product is CASRPTSGLGGETQYF.